Shown below are 27 T cell receptor beta chains from a single sample sequenced in a study of monozygotic twins with cystic fibrosis. Measured with immunoSEQ multiplex PCR; TCRdb has only the in-frame clones, and not every one. The sample carries some 25,000 clones, around 96% recorded once. Sequences were obtained from blood. The source is a girl aged 2 to 9 with cystic fibrosis.

The J gene is TRBJ2-4, the V gene TRBV7-2; D remains ambiguous. The V end was cut by 5 bases, the J end by 0 bases, with 11 bases between. The CDR3 consists of 15 residues. The V gene's germline CDR1 is SGHTA and CDR2 FQGNSA. The CDR3 here is CASSQLELAKNIQYF. CDR3 coding DNA: TGTGCCAGCAGCCAATTGGAGCTAGCCAAAAACATTCAGTACTTC. The whole variable domain, filled in from reference TRBV7-2 and TRBJ2-4, reads GAGVSQSPSNKVTEKGKDVELRCDPISGHTALYWYRQSLGQGLEFLIYFQGNSAPDKSGLPSDRFSAERTGGSVSTLTIQRTQQEDSAVYLCASSQLELAKNIQYFGAGTRLSVL.

The CDR3 region has the DNA TGCGCCAGCAGCATGGCAGGGAGCACAGATACGCAGTATTTT. Protein sequence: CASSMAGSTDTQYF. The chain uses TRBV5-1 and TRBJ2-3; TRBD1 might be the D (5 bases). From germline, CDR1 is SGHRS and CDR2 YFSETQ. Trimming removed 4 bases at V and 0 bases at J, with 9 bases between. This CDR3 contains 14 residues.

The V and J genes are TRBV15 and TRBJ2-5, with D unresolved. The V end lost 3 bases, the J end lost 1 base, and 12 bases lay between the germline ends. This CDR3 has 15 amino acids. In germline, CDR1 is LNHNV, CDR2 YYDKDF (reference sequence). The CDR3 loop reads CATSRRFSSQETQYF. CDR3 nucleotide sequence: TGTGCCACCAGCAGGAGGTTTAGCAGCCAAGAGACCCAGTACTTC.

This clone has a single count. The chain joins TRBV27 to TRBJ1-5, with 8 bases matching TRBD1. With V trimmed by 3 bases and J by 6 bases, 10 bases remained unmatched. The CDR3 covers 16 residues. Germline CDR1 and CDR2: MNHEY and SMNVEV (reference sequence). The CDR3 DNA reads as TGTGCCAGCAGTTTCCGCGGACAGGGAAGTGGTCAGCCCCAGCATTTT. This codes for CASSFRGQGSGQPQHF.

The chain couples TRBV11-2 to TRBJ2-3, with a possible D match to TRBD2 (7 bases). Per germline, CDR1 SGHAT and CDR2 FQNNGV. The CDR3 loop spans 15 amino acids. V was shortened by 5 bases and J by 5 bases, with 17 bases between the two germline ends. The CDR3 region has the DNA TGTGCCAGCAGCCCCATAATAGGGGGGGGAGATACGCAGTATTTT. Its translation is CASSPIIGGGDTQYF.

The chain joins TRBV4-1 to TRBJ1-1, with D uncertain. With 4 bases removed from V and 1 base from J, the gap between germline ends came to 16 bases. Germline lookup yields CDR1 MGHRA and CDR2 YSYEKL. The CDR3 spans 16 residues. The CDR3 spells CASSPHSVGPNTEAFF. The CDR3 DNA sequence: TGCGCCAGCAGCCCACACTCGGTGGGCCCGAACACTGAAGCTTTCTTT.

The CDR3 loop reads CASSQDKGSNLQETQYF. As DNA, the CDR3 is TGTGCCAGCAGCCAAGATAAAGGGTCCAACCTCCAAGAGACCCAGTACTTC. The rearrangement links TRBV4-2 to TRBJ2-5; D is unclear. The CDR3 totals 17 residues. The V gene lost 0 bases and the J gene lost 1 base, with 15 bases spanning the gap. The V gene's germline CDR1 is LGHNA and CDR2 YNFKEQ.

The V gene is TRBV19, the J gene TRBJ2-7, with D maybe TRBD2 (6 bases). The CDR3 length is 14 residues. The V gene's germline CDR1 is LNHDA and CDR2 SQIVND (reference sequence). Trimming pared 6 bases from V and 5 bases from J, leaving 17 bases between. Written as DNA, the CDR3 is TGTGCCAGTAGACCCATAGGTGCGGGGAACGAGCAGTACTTC. Translated, it gives CASRPIGAGNEQYF. Filled out from reference TRBV19 and TRBJ2-7, the complete variable domain reads DGGITQSPKYLFRKEGQNVTLSCEQNLNHDAMYWYRQDPGQGLRLIYYSQIVNDFQKGDIAEGYSVSREKKESFPLTVTSAQKNPTAFYLCASRPIGAGNEQYFGPGTRLTVT.

J is TRBJ1-1 and V is TRBV6-4; TRBD1 might be the D (6 bases). Trimming took 6 bases from V and 2 from J, leaving 22 bases between them. The CDR3 runs 17 residues. The germline CDR1 and CDR2 sequences are MRHNA and SNTAGT. DNA of the CDR3: TGTGCCAGCAGGGATAAGGGACAAATCGTACTCAACACTGAAGCTTTCTTT. Translating it yields CASRDKGQIVLNTEAFF.

The J gene is TRBJ2-3, the V gene TRBV7-2; D tentatively reads TRBD1 or TRBD2 (7 bases each). V lost 5 bases to trimming and J lost 0 bases, with 15 bases between them. CDR3 length equals 16 residues. Germline lookup yields CDR1 SGHTA and CDR2 FQGNSA. The CDR3 nucleotides read TGTGCCAGCAGCCCGGGGGGACAGACTAGCACAGATACGCAGTATTTT. Its protein product is CASSPGGQTSTDTQYF.

The rearrangement joins TRBV28 to TRBJ2-7; D is ambiguous. There are 13 residues in the CDR3. From germline, CDR1 is MDHEN and CDR2 SYDVKM. V was clipped by 7 bases and J by 3 bases, with 13 bases between them. CDR3 DNA sequence: TGTGCCAGCACCCCCCGGCGGAACTACGAGCAGTACTTC. Its protein product is CASTPRRNYEQYF.

This chain uses TRBV6-1 with TRBJ2-3; 7 bases agree with TRBD2. The CDR3 runs 14 residues. The germline CDR1 and CDR2 sequences are MNHNS and SASEGT. The J segment lost 5 bases and the V segment lost 6 bases, leaving 8 bases of the junction unmatched. In nucleotides, the CDR3 is TGTGCCAGCAGGTCACCCGGGGGGTTAGATACGCAGTATTTT. Amino acids: CASRSPGGLDTQYF.

This rearrangement joins TRBV7-4 to TRBJ2-7; D perhaps matches TRBD1 (5 bases). The germline V gene has CDR1 SGHVT and CDR2 SQSDAQ. CDR3 length equals 16 residues. With 1 base removed from V and 3 bases from J, the gap between germline ends came to 16 bases. CDR3 in amino acids: CASSLVTMTVYYEQYF. Written as DNA, the CDR3 is TGTGCCAGCAGCTTAGTGACCATGACAGTATACTACGAGCAGTACTTC.

The chain carries TRBV4-1 and TRBJ2-4; D may match TRBD1 or TRBD2 (5 bases each). The CDR3 is made up of 13 amino acids. V was pared by 1 base and J by 5 bases, with 6 bases between. Germline assignment: CDR1 MGHRA and CDR2 YSYEKL. Here the CDR3 DNA reads TGCGCCAGCAGCCAAGTGGGGGAAAACATTCAGTACTTC. Translated, it gives CASSQVGENIQYF.

This clone was observed a single time. The chain links TRBV7-9 to TRBJ2-1, with 9 bases matching TRBD1. V shed 1 base and J 6 bases; nucleotides not matched to a gene: 4. The CDR3 spans 15 residues. Germline loops: CDR1 SEHNR, CDR2 FQNEAQ (reference sequence). CDR3 in amino acids: CASSLVGQGRNEQFF. The CDR3 DNA is TGTGCCAGCAGCTTAGTTGGACAGGGGCGCAATGAGCAGTTCTTC.

The chain uses TRBV4-2 and TRBJ2-1; tentative D call: TRBD2 (5 bases). V was cut by 4 bases and J by 3 bases, with 13 bases left in between. Per the germline V gene, CDR1 is LGHNA and CDR2 is YNFKEQ. The CDR3 is 15 amino acids. CDR3 protein: CASSPRLGGYNEQFF. CDR3 sequence (DNA): TGTGCCAGCAGCCCGCGGCTAGGAGGCTACAATGAGCAGTTCTTC.

CDR3 loop: CASSLAGLAGASEQYF. The CDR3 DNA sequence: TGCGCCAGCAGCTTGGCCGGACTAGCGGGAGCGTCCGAGCAGTACTTC. The V call is TRBV5-1, the J call TRBJ2-7, with 13 bases identical to TRBD2. Germline V gene data show CDR1 as SGHRS and CDR2 as YFSETQ. The V segment lost 0 bases and the J segment 6 bases; nucleotides outside the gene matches: 6. The CDR3 totals 16 residues.

This chain connects TRBV5-4 to TRBJ1-2; maybe TRBD1 (6 bases). V was clipped by 4 bases and J by 4 bases, with 14 bases between them. Per germline, CDR1 SGHNT and CDR2 YYREEE (reference sequence). The CDR3 runs 14 residues. CDR3 residues: CASSALQGGYGYTF. The CDR3 DNA reads TGTGCCAGCAGCGCTTTACAGGGAGGCTATGGCTACACCTTC.

V usage is TRBV4-2 and J usage is TRBJ2-5, with 12 bases lining up with TRBD1. Germline CDR1 and CDR2: LGHNA and YNFKEQ. CDR3 size: 15 residues. V was clipped by 3 bases and J by 3 bases; unmatched bases: 2. CDR3 bases: TGTGCCAGCAGCCAGGGGACAGGGGGCGAAGAGACCCAGTACTTC. It is translated as CASSQGTGGEETQYF.

This chain joins TRBV5-4 and TRBJ2-1; 7 positions agree with TRBD2. V lost 5 bases, J lost 8 bases, and 19 bases stayed unmatched. From germline, CDR1 is SGHNT and CDR2 YYREEE (reference sequence). This CDR3 has 17 residues. The CDR3 nucleotides are TGTGCCAGCAGAAAATCGGGGCGGACTAGGAGACAAGATGAGCAGTTCTTC. Its translation is CASRKSGRTRRQDEQFF.

The chain couples TRBV19 to TRBJ2-3; 14 bases align to TRBD2. Per germline, CDR1 LNHDA and CDR2 SQIVND (reference sequence). The length of the CDR3 is 18 residues. V lost 3 bases to trimming and J lost 4 bases; unmatched junction nucleotides: 9. The CDR3 sequence: CASSMQRLAGGPSDTQYF. CDR3 DNA sequence: TGTGCCAGTAGTATGCAGAGACTAGCGGGAGGGCCATCAGATACGCAGTATTTT.

The V and J genes are TRBV4-2 and TRBJ2-3; 14 nucleotides agree with TRBD2. Trimming removed 1 base from V and 1 base from J; junction bases left unmatched: 4. Germline-derived CDR1 and CDR2 are LGHNA and YNFKEQ. The CDR3 is made up of 18 amino acids. DNA of the CDR3: TGTGCCAGCAGCCAAGCTAGGACTAGCGGGAGGCGCACAGATACGCAGTATTTT. Protein: CASSQARTSGRRTDTQYF.

This chain joins TRBV27 and TRBJ2-7; possibly TRBD1 for D (6 bases). Trimming took 0 bases from V and 5 from J, leaving 14 bases between them. Looked up from germline, CDR1 is MNHEY and CDR2 is SMNVEV (reference sequence). The CDR3 spans 15 residues. CDR3 residues: CASSLSFRGFDEQYF. CDR3 coding DNA: TGTGCCAGCAGTTTATCGTTCAGGGGATTTGACGAGCAGTACTTC.

The CDR3 DNA reads TGTGCCAGCAGTAAGTTACTAGGCCACGAGCAGTACTTC. Its translation: CASSKLLGHEQYF. The rearrangement joins TRBV2 to TRBJ2-7; D is possibly TRBD2 (5 bases). CDR1 and CDR2 (germline): SNHLY, FYNNEI. This CDR3 region has 13 residues. V shed 5 bases and J shed 5 bases, with 13 bases lying between them.

The J gene is TRBJ1-5, the V gene TRBV7-2; D is perhaps TRBD1 (5 bases). V lost 1 base and J lost 5, with 6 bases in between. Germline lookup yields CDR1 SGHTA and CDR2 FQGNSA. The CDR3 runs to 13 residues. CDR3 in DNA: TGTGCCAGCAGCTTAGTAGGGGATCAGCCCCAGCATTTT. Translated: CASSLVGDQPQHF.

This sequence joins TRBV5-1 and TRBJ2-7; 9 bases agree with TRBD1. The junction had 5 bases not matched to a gene; V was cut back by 5 bases and J by 5 bases. From germline, CDR1 is SGHRS and CDR2 YFSETQ. The CDR3 consists of 13 residues. CDR3 DNA: TGCGCCAGCAGGGGACAGGGAGGAGACGAGCAGTACTTC. Its protein product is CASRGQGGDEQYF.

This clone was detected only a few times. The rearrangement joins TRBV5-1 to TRBJ1-3; tentative D call: TRBD1 (5 bases). From germline, CDR1 is SGHRS and CDR2 YFSETQ. The CDR3 is 15 amino acids. The V and J ends lost 0 bases and 4 bases respectively, with 11 bases between them. The CDR3 reads CASSLAGAQGNTIYF. The CDR3 region has the DNA TGCGCCAGCAGCTTGGCCGGGGCTCAAGGAAACACCATATATTTT.